This TCR beta chain was identified during a study of T cell changes during pregnancy in multiple sclerosis. V was pared by 0 bases and J by 5 bases, with 7 bases between. CDR1 and CDR2 (germline): MNHEY, SMNVEV (reference sequence). The CDR3 is made up of 14 amino acids. In its sample, this clone was seen once. Generated by immunoSEQ multiplex PCR, the TCRdb table keeps only in-frame clones and is missing some. The sample yields around 83,000 clones, 75% to 95% seen once. The source is a female donor with multiple sclerosis, enrolled in a pregnancy study. The material sequenced was CD4+ T cells from peripheral blood mononuclear cells, taken in the second trimester of pregnancy. This chain uses TRBV27 with TRBJ1-4; unclear D gene. This CDR3 reads CASSLSHGNEKLFF. The CDR3 DNA reads TGTGCCAGCAGTTTATCCCACGGGAATGAAAAACTGTTTTTT.